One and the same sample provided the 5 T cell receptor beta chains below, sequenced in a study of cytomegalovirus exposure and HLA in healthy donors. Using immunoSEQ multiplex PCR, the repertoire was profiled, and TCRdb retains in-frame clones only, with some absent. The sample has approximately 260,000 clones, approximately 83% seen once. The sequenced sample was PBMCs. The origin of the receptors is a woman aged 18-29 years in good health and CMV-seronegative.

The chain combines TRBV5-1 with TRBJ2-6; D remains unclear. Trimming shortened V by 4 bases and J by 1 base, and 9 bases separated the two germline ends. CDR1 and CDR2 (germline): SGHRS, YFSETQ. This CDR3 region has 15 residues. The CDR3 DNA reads TGCGCCAGCAGCGGCGGTAGTTCTGGGGCCAACGTCCTGACTTTC. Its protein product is CASSGGSSGANVLTF.

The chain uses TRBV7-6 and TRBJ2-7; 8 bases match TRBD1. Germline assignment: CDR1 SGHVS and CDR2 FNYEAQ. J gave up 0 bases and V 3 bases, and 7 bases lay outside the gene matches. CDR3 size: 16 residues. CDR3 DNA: TGTGCCAGCAGCTTCGGACAGGGCTGGAACTCCTACGAGCAGTACTTC. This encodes CASSFGQGWNSYEQYF.

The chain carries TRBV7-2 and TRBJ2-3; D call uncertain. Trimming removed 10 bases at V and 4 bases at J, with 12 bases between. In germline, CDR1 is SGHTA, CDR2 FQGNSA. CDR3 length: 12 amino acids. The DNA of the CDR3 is TGTGCCACCACCCCTATCCCAGATACGCAGTATTTT. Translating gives CATTPIPDTQYF.

The CDR3 bases are TGCGCCAGCAGCGACAGGTCGTACACCGGGGAGCTGTTTTTT. It specifies CASSDRSYTGELFF. The chain employs TRBV5-1 and TRBJ2-2; weak D call: TRBD1 (6 bases). Trimming took 4 bases from V and 3 from J, leaving 10 bases between them. Germline CDR1 and CDR2: SGHRS and YFSETQ. CDR3 length: 14 amino acids.

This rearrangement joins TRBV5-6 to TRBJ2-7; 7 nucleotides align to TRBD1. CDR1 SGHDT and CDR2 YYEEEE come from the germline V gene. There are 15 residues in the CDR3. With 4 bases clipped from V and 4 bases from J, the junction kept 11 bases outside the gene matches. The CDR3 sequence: CASSGRQGISYEQYF. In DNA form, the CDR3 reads TGTGCCAGCAGCGGAAGACAGGGAATCAGTTACGAGCAGTACTTC. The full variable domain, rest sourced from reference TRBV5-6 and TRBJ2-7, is DAGVTQSPTHLIKTRGQQVTLRCSPKSGHDTVSWYQQALGQGPQFIFQYYEEEERQRGNFPDRFSGHQFPNYSSELNVNALLLGDSALYLCASSGRQGISYEQYFGPGTRLTVT.